The text below deals with one TCR beta chain. Its cognate antigen has yet to be identified. The sample holds no much larger clone one base away, and base qualities are not on file. The immunoSEQ Assay, a bias-controlled multiplex PCR, was used to amplify TCRbeta CDR3 regions from genomic DNA. Per the source publication's procedure: The number of nucleated cells in each sample was estimated from the amplification of reference gene primers within the assay. To quantify the absolute abundance of each unique TCRbeta CDR3 rearrangement, sequence reads were collapsed and filtered. For each sample, productive Simpson clonality was calculated as the square root of Simpson's diversity index over productive rearrangements. TCRdb retrieved this table from immuneACCESS and kept in-frame rearrangements only. Not all clones are present; in checked studies, unresolved V genes account for under half, and no reason is known for the remainder. The DNA gave D and trimming, while V, J and clone size come from that table. Recorded for this sample are tens of thousands of clones; 87% of them occurred a single time. The top ten clonotypes cover 2.5% to 3.5% of the sample.

Whole blood was collected in K2EDTA tubes by collaborating institutions according to the institutions' own protocols. For TCRbeta analysis, collaborator samples were shipped as frozen whole blood, as isolated PBMCs, or as DNA extracted from either sample type. The data were taken from a study of blood T cell repertoires in COVID-19 (dated by TCRdb to 2020 to 2022). For context, the study as a whole: Collaborator samples came from the United States, Italy and Spain and covered acute and convalescent phases of COVID-19. The prospective study material was composed of cDNA or gDNA derived from T cells, B-cell-depleted T cells, or PBMCs. Deeply sampled blood TCRbeta repertoires from subjects exposed to, actively infected with, or recovered from COVID-19 were included in the dataset. The repertoires were released in a freely available public database meant as a resource for research on the immune response to SARS-CoV-2. Samples came from the ongoing ImmuneRACE study (first 160 participants) plus 1,254 subjects from 6 global collaborators. Sample metadata almost always included a de-identified subject ID, COVID-19 status, age in years and sex. Where available, HLA class I and class II types were obtained from metadata supplied by the sample provider rather than from assay-based typing.

V drops 6 bases and J drops 1 base, leaving 12 bases in between. From the cysteine up to the phenylalanine, the CDR3 has a length of 14 residues. Here the CDR3 DNA is all that survives: 42 bases in frame from base 1. According to the germline V gene (reference sequence), CDR1 reads LGHDT and CDR2 reads YNNKEL. Results and caveats for the whole study, not just this receptor: The amount of clinical and demographic metadata varied by source and participant and was provided uncurated.

The chain links TRBV3-1 (or the pseudogene TRBV3-2) with TRBJ1-1; 5 matching bases give a weak D call of TRBD1. The sample consisted of peripheral blood. The clonotype was recovered from a woman aged 45-60 years with active or convalescent COVID-19. The CDR3 region reads CASRRRDGNTEAFF. The DNA sequence is given as TGTGCCAGCAGAAGGAGGGACGGGAACACTGAAGCTTTCTTT.